A single sample is the source of the 22 T cell receptor beta chains below, sequenced in a study of blood T cells in healthy people across ages. PCR was performed a second time for about 7 to 11 cycles using a sample-barcoded 5' primer and a J-beta primer mix. TCRdb reanalysed the 5' RACE reads using MiXCR and keeps one entry per CDR3 protein. The table has hundreds of thousands of distinct CDR3 sequences, roughly 64% seen once. Sequencing was performed on blood. Source of these receptors: a young man in good health.

The chain has TRBV20-1 and TRBJ1-5; a possible D gene is TRBD1 (5 bases). The V end lost 1 base, the J end lost 5 bases, and 9 bases lay between the germline ends. The CDR3 consists of 13 residues. Per germline, CDR1 DFQATT and CDR2 SNEGSKA (reference sequence). The CDR3 loop reads CSARATGDQPQHF. In DNA, the CDR3 is TGCAGTGCTAGAGCAACAGGTGATCAGCCCCAGCATTTT.

The V call is TRBV20-1, the J call TRBJ2-4; either TRBD1 or TRBD2 may supply D (5 bases each). Judging by the DNA end, TRBJ2-5 fits better; the J call may be wrong. Per the germline V gene, CDR1 is DFQATT and CDR2 is SNEGSKA (reference sequence). The CDR3 is 19 amino acids. CDR3 sequence: CSARAPYEGSLWGQETQYF. The CDR3 DNA reads TGCAGTGCTAGAGCACCCTACGAGGGGTCACTGTGGGGACAAGAGACCCAGTACTTC.

The rearrangement uses TRBV20-1 and TRBJ2-1; 12 positions agree with TRBD2. This CDR3 contains 16 residues. V gave up 6 bases and J gave up 0 bases; unmatched junction bases: 6. CDR1 is DFQATT, CDR2 SNEGSKA, per germline (reference sequence). The CDR3 nucleotides are TGCAGTGCGTGGACTAGCGGGGAATTCTCCTACAATGAGCAGTTCTTC. Amino acids: CSAWTSGEFSYNEQFF.

The genes are TRBV11-2 and TRBJ2-5; the D gene is possibly TRBD1 (6 bases). CDR1 SGHAT and CDR2 FQNNGV come from the germline V gene. Between the trimmed V and J ends, which lost 5 bases and 12 bases, there was a span of 19 bases. This CDR3 comprises 13 residues. In DNA form, the CDR3 reads TGTGCCAGCAGCGCGGTTCAAGGGGGTCCGGAGTACTTC. This gives the protein CASSAVQGGPEYF.

The chain recombines TRBV7-2 with TRBJ2-4, with 8 bases aligning to TRBD2. With V trimmed by 1 base and J by 0 bases, 5 bases remained unmatched. This CDR3 contains 17 residues. Germline V gives CDR1 SGHTA, CDR2 FQGNSA. The CDR3 DNA follows: TGTGCCAGCAGCTTAGTAGCGGGGTTTATAGCCAAAAACATTCAGTACTTC. It is translated as CASSLVAGFIAKNIQYF.

This clonotype was seen a handful of times. The chain combines TRBV2 with TRBJ2-7; D remains unclear. The CDR3 is 13 amino acids. The V end was cut by 7 bases, the J end by 4 bases, with 14 bases between. Germline V CDR1 and CDR2: SNHLY, FYNNEI. CDR3 protein: CASTNNLPYEQYF. DNA for the CDR3: TGTGCCAGCACTAACAATTTACCGTACGAGCAGTACTTC.

A note on this clonotype: One base away lies a much larger clone, so this may be a sequencing read error. In nucleotides, the CDR3 is TGTGCCAGCAGCCACCCACGACGAGCGGGAGAGAATGAGCAGTTCTTC. Translation: CASSHPRRAGENEQFF. This rearrangement joins TRBV3-1 to TRBJ2-1; 8 bases agree with TRBD2. Germline V gives CDR1 LGHDT, CDR2 YNNKEL (reference sequence). V shed 3 bases and J 7 bases; nucleotides not matched to a gene: 11. There are 16 residues in the CDR3.

The chain couples TRBV5-1 to TRBJ1-2; 8 bases are shared with TRBD1. This CDR3 is 13 amino acids long. Germline values: CDR1 SGHRS, CDR2 YFSETQ. Trimming at V came to 4 bases and at J to 8 bases, leaving 7 bases not matched to a gene. The CDR3 bases are TGCGCCAGCAGCGCAGGGGGCTTCACGGGCTACACCTTC. Its protein is CASSAGGFTGYTF.

The chain uses TRBV7-2 and TRBJ2-3; 8 bases are a match to TRBD2. Per germline, CDR1 SGHTA and CDR2 FQGNSA. This CDR3 region has 16 residues. V shed 5 bases and J 1 base; nucleotides not matched to a gene: 8. CDR3 protein: CASSPLYSGGTDTQYF. Written as DNA, the CDR3 is TGTGCCAGCAGCCCCCTGTATAGCGGGGGCACAGATACGCAGTATTTT.

The chain employs TRBV6-5 and TRBJ2-7; 7 bases align to TRBD1. The end of the DNA fits TRBJ2-5 better, so the J call may be wrong. From germline, CDR1 is MNHEY and CDR2 SVGAGI. This CDR3 comprises 14 residues. The CDR3 is CASRETGKGETQYF. DNA of the CDR3: TGTGCCAGCAGAGAGACAGGGAAGGGAGAGACCCAGTACTTC.

The gene calls are TRBV18 and TRBJ1-1; D unclear. Trimming stripped 9 bases from V and 9 bases from J, with 14 bases between. The CDR3 runs to 11 residues. Germline V lookup: CDR1 KGHSH, CDR2 LQKENI. The CDR3 loop reads CASRLGDKAFF. The CDR3 DNA sequence: TGTGCCAGTCGCCTCGGGGATAAAGCTTTCTTT. Combining the CDR3 with reference TRBV18 and TRBJ1-1 gives the whole variable domain NAGVMQNPRHLVRRRGQEARLRCSPMKGHSHVYWYRQLPEEGLKFMVYLQKENIIDESGMPKERFSAEFPKEGPSILRIQQVVRGDSAAYFCASRLGDKAFFGQGTRLTVV.

The V call is TRBV20-1, the J call TRBJ2-7; 7 bases are shared with TRBD1. The CDR3 consists of 13 residues. The trim removed 6 bases at V and 7 bases at J, leaving 12 bases unmatched. Per germline, CDR1 DFQATT and CDR2 SNEGSKA (reference sequence). The CDR3 here is CSARDSLLGEQYF. As DNA, the CDR3 is TGCAGTGCCCGGGACAGCCTTCTCGGGGAGCAGTACTTC.

CDR3 DNA: TGTGCCAGCAGCTCGGCGGTGAGGCAGGACGAGCAGTACTTC. It codes for CASSSAVRQDEQYF. The V and J genes are TRBV7-2 and TRBJ2-7; D remains unclear. The CDR3 contains 14 residues. V was pared by 4 bases and J by 5 bases, with 15 bases between. Germline V gene lookup returns CDR1 SGHTA and CDR2 FQGNSA. The whole variable domain, remainder taken from reference TRBV7-2 and TRBJ2-7, is GAGVSQSPSNKVTEKGKDVELRCDPISGHTALYWYRQSLGQGLEFLIYFQGNSAPDKSGLPSDRFSAERTGGSVSTLTIQRTQQEDSAVYLCASSSAVRQDEQYFGPGTRLTVT.

This sequence joins TRBV9 and TRBJ2-1; TRBD2 is a possible D gene (7 bases). CDR1 is SGDLS, CDR2 YYNGEE, per germline. This CDR3 region has 16 residues. Trimming shortened V by 0 bases and J by 3 bases, and 13 bases separated the two germline ends. The CDR3 bases are TGTGCCAGCAGCGTAGTCGGGGGGCAAGGCTACAATGAGCAGTTCTTC. Translating gives CASSVVGGQGYNEQFF.

This clonotype has more than one count but fewer than ten. This rearrangement joins TRBV29-1 to TRBJ2-7, with 7 bases that match TRBD1. The trim removed 7 bases at V and 2 bases at J, leaving 2 bases unmatched. Germline loops: CDR1 SQVTM, CDR2 ANQGSEA. This CDR3 is built from 11 residues. CDR3 residues: CSGTGAYEQYF. As DNA, the CDR3 is TGCAGCGGGACAGGCGCCTACGAGCAGTACTTC.

This clonotype was picked up a small number of times. This chain uses TRBV29-1 with TRBJ2-1; D not resolved. CDR3 length equals 13 residues. V was cut by 8 bases and J by 0 bases, with 11 bases left in between. CDR1 and CDR2 from the germline V gene are SQVTM and ANQGSEA. The CDR3 spells CSTQESSYNEQFF. The CDR3 nucleotides read TGCAGCACGCAGGAGAGCTCCTACAATGAGCAGTTCTTC.

This clonotype has more than one count but fewer than ten. The chain carries TRBV2 and TRBJ2-3; no reliable D call. CDR1 SNHLY and CDR2 FYNNEI come from the germline V gene. The ends were cut back, 5 bases at V and 7 bases at J, with 13 bases in the middle. The CDR3 contains 13 residues. This chain's CDR3 is CASSISPSNTQYF. CDR3 DNA sequence: TGTGCCAGCAGTATAAGCCCCTCGAATACGCAGTATTTT.

This clonotype turned up a few times. This chain uses TRBV15 with TRBJ2-5; D uncertain. The CDR3 extends over 13 amino acids. Germline V CDR1 and CDR2: LNHNV, YYDKDF (reference sequence). V was shortened by 9 bases and J by 2 bases, with 13 bases between the two germline ends. The CDR3 sequence is CATRRSIQETQYF. CDR3 nucleotide sequence: TGTGCCACTAGGAGAAGTATTCAAGAGACCCAGTACTTC.

The chain couples TRBV3-1 to TRBJ1-2; D not resolved. V lost 0 bases, J lost 4 bases, and 12 bases lay in between. Germline CDR1 reads LGHDT; CDR2 reads YNNKEL (reference sequence). This CDR3 is 15 amino acids long. Written as DNA, the CDR3 is TGTGCCAGCAGCCAAGAGTTCGGGCGAAGCTATGGCTACACCTTC. Its protein is CASSQEFGRSYGYTF. The entire variable domain, with the rest obtained from reference TRBV3-1 and TRBJ1-2, is as follows: DTAVSQTPKYLVTQMGNDKSIKCEQNLGHDTMYWYKQDSKKFLKIMFSYNNKELIINETVPNRFSPKSPDKAHLNLHINSLELGDSAVYFCASSQEFGRSYGYTFGSGTRLTVV.

J is TRBJ1-4 and V is TRBV3-1; D not certain. Deletions cut 4 bases from V and 4 bases from J, with 10 bases between. This CDR3 has 14 amino acids. The germline V gene has CDR1 LGHDT and CDR2 YNNKEL (reference sequence). CDR3 region: CASSLASLNEKLFF. CDR3 DNA sequence: TGTGCCAGCAGCCTGGCCAGCCTTAATGAAAAACTGTTTTTT.

The J gene is TRBJ1-2, the V gene TRBV18; D not certain. Between the trimmed V and J ends, which lost 3 bases and 4 bases, there was a span of 18 bases. The CDR3 loop spans 16 amino acids. Germline CDR1 is KGHSH and CDR2 is LQKENI. The chain's CDR3 is CASSPEFAGSFYGYTF. DNA for the CDR3: TGTGCCAGCTCACCTGAGTTTGCGGGCAGCTTCTATGGCTACACCTTC.

The chain is built from TRBV9 and TRBJ2-4; D possibly corresponds to TRBD2 (7 bases). The J call is uncertain, as TRBJ2-7 better fits the DNA end. The CDR3 is made up of 15 amino acids. Germline-derived CDR1 and CDR2 are SGDLS and YYNGEE. Here the CDR3 DNA reads TGTGCCAGCAGCGTAGCCGGGGGGCCTCACTACGAGCAGTACTTC. This gives the protein CASSVAGGPHYEQYF.